This passage covers 26 T cell receptor beta chains from one sample sequenced in a study of regulatory T cells in long-lasting Graves disease. Building the TCR beta libraries relied on iRepertoire HTBI primers, and CDR3 regions underwent Arm-PCR. TCRdb reprocessed the multiplex PCR reads with MiXCR, giving one entry per CDR3 protein. Here the sample spans around 460,000 distinct CDR3 sequences, 20% to 25% being singletons. The time point is: persistent/refractory GD, antithyroid drugs over 5 years with positive TRAb. RNA isolated from PBMCs was used to make the TCR library. The sequencing here drew on peripheral blood mononuclear cells (PBMCs), taken when the disease was refractory, from a patient treated with antithyroid drugs. The receptors were sampled from a female donor with Graves disease.

This clonotype was seen at least ten times. V usage is TRBV2 and J usage is TRBJ2-7; tentative D call: TRBD2 (5 bases). The germline CDR1 and CDR2 sequences are SNHLY and FYNNEI. The V gene lost 8 bases and the J gene lost 0 bases, with 14 bases spanning the gap. The CDR3 has 14 residues. CDR3: CASSGGLSSYEQYF. The CDR3 DNA is TGTGCCAGCTCCGGCGGGCTTAGCTCCTACGAGCAGTACTTC.

This clonotype was found a few times. The V call is TRBV13, the J call TRBJ2-7, with D tentatively TRBD1 or TRBD2 (6 bases each). Germline CDR1 and CDR2: PRHDT and FYEKMQ (reference sequence). Trimming left V 2 bases short and J 0 bases short, with 8 bases between. The CDR3 is 14 amino acids. Written as DNA, the CDR3 is TGTGCCAGCAGCTTATGGGGGGCCTCCTACGAGCAGTACTTC. Translated: CASSLWGASYEQYF.

The table lists this clonotype with a few counts. The chain employs TRBV24-1 and TRBJ2-2; D is uncertain. With 6 bases removed from V and 4 bases from J, the gap between germline ends came to 5 bases. The CDR3 loop spans 12 amino acids. Germline CDR1 and CDR2: KGHDR and SFDVKD. The CDR3 sequence is CATSIATGELFF. The CDR3 region has the DNA TGTGCCACCAGTATAGCCACCGGGGAGCTGTTTTTT.

V is TRBV2 and J is TRBJ1-2; tentative D call: TRBD1 (5 bases). This CDR3 has 14 residues. Germline CDR1 SNHLY, CDR2 FYNNEI. The germline V and J ends were trimmed by 4 bases and 1 base, with 10 bases remaining between them. The CDR3 sequence: CASSGLQDNYGYTF. In DNA form, the CDR3 reads TGTGCCAGCAGTGGTTTACAGGATAACTATGGCTACACCTTC. The full variable domain, in which reference TRBV2 and TRBJ1-2 provide the parts outside the CDR3, is EPEVTQTPSHQVTQMGQEVILRCVPISNHLYFYWYRQILGQKVEFLVSFYNNEISEKSEIFDDQFSVERPDGSNFTLKIRSTKLEDSAMYFCASSGLQDNYGYTFGSGTRLTVV.

This clonotype was observed at least ten times. The gene calls are TRBV7-8 and TRBJ1-5; a weak D match, TRBD1 (6 bases). The CDR3 has 14 residues. Trimming cost V 5 bases and J 0 bases, with 8 bases left between them. Germline V gene lookup returns CDR1 SGHVS and CDR2 FQNEAQ. CDR3 DNA sequence: TGTGCCAGCAGCCAGGACAGTAGCAATCAGCCCCAGCATTTT. Its translation: CASSQDSSNQPQHF.

As regards this clonotype: This may arise from a read error, as a much more abundant clone is one base away. The chain recombines TRBV6-9 with TRBJ2-5, with D perhaps TRBD2 (6 bases). The CDR3 loop spans 15 amino acids. V was cut by 3 bases and J by 4 bases, with 15 bases left in between. Germline V gene lookup returns CDR1 MNHGY and CDR2 SVAAGI. The CDR3 sequence: CASSYPEGRPETQYF. CDR3 in DNA: TGTGCCAGCAGTTACCCGGAGGGGCGCCCAGAGACCCAGTACTTC.

The rearrangement uses TRBV6-5 and TRBJ1-2; TRBD1 might be the D (6 bases). CDR1 and CDR2 (germline): MNHEY, SVGAGI. The CDR3 contains 16 residues. Trimming pared 0 bases from V and 0 bases from J, leaving 11 bases between. The CDR3, as DNA: TGTGCCAGCAGTTACTCGGGGGCCGTAGCTAACTATGGCTACACCTTC. Protein product: CASSYSGAVANYGYTF.

The chain uses TRBV30 and TRBJ1-2; D not certain. Trimming cost V 3 bases and J 4 bases, with 18 bases left between them. Germline assignment: CDR1 GTSNPN and CDR2 SVGIG (reference sequence). CDR3 size: 15 residues. For the CDR3, the DNA is TGTGCCTGGAGGGCATCAGTGGCGGTAGGCTATGGCTACACCTTC. This codes for CAWRASVAVGYGYTF.

Details on this clonotype: At one end the junction does not follow the germline gene, possibly because of a read error. The V gene is TRBV11-3, the J gene TRBJ2-7; D is unclear. Germline-derived CDR1 and CDR2 are SGHNT and YENEEA. The CDR3 extends over 11 amino acids. CDR3 sequence: CAISSGYEQYF. The DNA for the CDR3 is TGTGCCATCAGCTCCGGATACGAGCAGTACTTC.

J is TRBJ1-2 and V is TRBV11-3, with 7 bases lining up with TRBD1. This CDR3 is 15 amino acids long. Germline lookup yields CDR1 SGHNT and CDR2 YENEEA. V lost 5 bases, J lost 2 bases, and 8 bases stayed unmatched. CDR3 protein: CASSLIQTGNYGYTF. CDR3 nucleotides: TGTGCCAGCAGCCTCATACAGACAGGGAACTATGGCTACACCTTC.

This clonotype was counted between two and nine times. V gene TRBV10-2 combines with J gene TRBJ2-2; no clear D. The CDR3 is made up of 12 amino acids. The germline CDR1 and CDR2 sequences are WSHSY and SAAADI. Trimming removed 2 bases from V and 6 bases from J, with 4 bases in between. CDR3 amino acids: CASSEDSGELFF. CDR3 bases: TGCGCCAGCAGTGAGGACTCCGGGGAGCTGTTTTTT.

The chain recombines TRBV29-1 with TRBJ2-1; 8 bases line up with TRBD2. Germline V gene sequence: CDR1 SQVTM, CDR2 ANQGSEA. The CDR3 sequence is 14 residues long. Germline trimming cut 7 bases from V and 0 bases from J; bases unmatched to any gene: 5. The CDR3 coding sequence is TGCAGCGGCACCGGGACTAGCTCCTACAATGAGCAGTTCTTC. Residues: CSGTGTSSYNEQFF.

This clonotype appeared once. The rearrangement joins TRBV2 to TRBJ1-5; no reliable D call. The CDR3 is made up of 15 amino acids. Trimming cost V 4 bases and J 2 bases, with 12 bases left between them. The germline gives CDR1 SNHLY, CDR2 FYNNEI. CDR3 DNA: TGTGCCAGCAGTGTCCCCGAGAAAGGCAATCAGCCCCAGCATTTT. It translates to CASSVPEKGNQPQHF.

The V and J genes are TRBV27 and TRBJ2-7; 11 bases agree with TRBD2. The CDR3 has 19 residues. V lost 4 bases and J lost 1; bases outside the gene matches: 15. The V gene's germline CDR1 is MNHEY and CDR2 SMNVEV (reference sequence). CDR3 nucleotide sequence: TGTGCCAGCAGTTCCCGACCCCCGGGACTAGCGGACAGATCCTACGAGCAGTACTTC. Protein: CASSSRPPGLADRSYEQYF.

The chain has TRBV10-3 and TRBJ2-2; weak D call: TRBD1 (5 bases). V was cut by 0 bases and J by 2 bases, with 13 bases left in between. Germline V gives CDR1 ENHRY, CDR2 SYGVKD. CDR3 size: 17 residues. Here the CDR3 DNA reads TGTGCCATCAGTGAGTCGAAATACAGGAGCAACACCGGGGAGCTGTTTTTT. This encodes CAISESKYRSNTGELFF.

A word on this clonotype: This may stem from a read error, because a much larger clone lies one nucleotide away. As the CDR3 is not closed by the conserved phenylalanine or tryptophan, this likely results from a read error. This sequence joins TRBV2 and TRBJ2-4, with D perhaps matching TRBD2 (5 bases). The V and J ends lost 6 bases and 4 bases respectively, with 13 bases between them. Germline V gives CDR1 SNHLY, CDR2 FYNNEI. The CDR3 contains 14 residues. CDR3 amino acids: CASSNRRRKNIQYS. CDR3 nucleotide sequence: TGTGCCAGCAGCAATAGACGGAGGAAAAACATTCAGTACTCC.

This clonotype has ten or more counts. The CDR3 bases are TGTGCCAGCAGTTTGGGCCCGGCCCAGTACTTC. Its protein is CASSLGPAQYF. The rearrangement uses TRBV12-3 or TRBV12-4 and TRBJ2-5; no firm D call. V lost 3 bases to trimming and J lost 9 bases, with 8 bases between them. The CDR3 is 11 residues long.

The V and J genes are TRBV4-1 and TRBJ1-6; D may be TRBD1 (5 bases). Germline CDR1 and CDR2: MGHRA and YSYEKL. The germline V and J ends were trimmed by 1 base and 0 bases, with 10 bases remaining between them. This CDR3 contains 17 residues. Here the CDR3 reads CASSQGAGSSYNSPLHF. In nucleotides, the CDR3 is TGCGCCAGCAGCCAAGGGGCAGGGAGCTCCTATAATTCACCCCTCCACTTT.

The chain combines TRBV4-1 with TRBJ2-5; D could derive from TRBD1 or TRBD2 (5 bases each). This CDR3 contains 14 residues. V was clipped by 1 base and J by 2 bases, with 8 bases between them. The V gene's germline CDR1 is MGHRA and CDR2 YSYEKL. CDR3 amino acids: CASSQVGEQETQYF. The CDR3 DNA reads as TGCGCCAGCAGCCAAGTGGGGGAGCAAGAGACCCAGTACTTC.

This clonotype was seen at least ten times. The V and J genes are TRBV12-3 or TRBV12-4 and TRBJ2-5; D unclear. The CDR3 is made up of 12 amino acids. V lost 8 bases and J lost 2, with 9 bases in between. CDR3 bases: TGTGCCAGCGCCCGGGTACAAGAGACCCAGTACTTC. It translates to CASARVQETQYF.

This clonotype was seen ten or more times. The CDR3 DNA is TGTGCCAGCAGTTATATCGGAGGGAACTATGGCTACACCTTC. Protein sequence: CASSYIGGNYGYTF. J is TRBJ1-2 and V is TRBV6-2 or TRBV6-3; unclear D gene. CDR1 and CDR2 (germline): MNHEY, SVGEGT. The CDR3 has 14 amino acids. V was cut by 3 bases and J by 2 bases, with 10 bases left in between.

The rearrangement uses TRBV12-3 or TRBV12-4 and TRBJ2-7; D possibly corresponds to TRBD2 (6 bases). Trimming took off 5 bases at V and 0 bases at J, with 11 bases between the two ends. CDR3 size: 14 residues. CDR3 DNA sequence: TGTGCCAGCAGTGGGACGACTAGCTCCTACGAGCAGTACTTC. This gives the protein CASSGTTSSYEQYF.

V is TRBV19 and J is TRBJ1-4, with D maybe TRBD1 (5 bases). Germline CDR1 LNHDA, CDR2 SQIVND (reference sequence). The CDR3 has 15 residues. V lost 5 bases, J lost 5 bases, and 15 bases lay in between. For the CDR3, the DNA is TGTGCCAGTAGTCTCGAGGGGAGGATAAATGAAAAACTGTTTTTT. It translates to CASSLEGRINEKLFF.

This clonotype was seen repeatedly, ten times or more. The rearrangement uses TRBV2 and TRBJ1-2; the D is unclear. The CDR3 is 14 amino acids. The V end lost 5 bases, the J end lost 8 bases, and 18 bases lay between the germline ends. Germline CDR1 reads SNHLY; CDR2 reads FYNNEI. CDR3 in DNA: TGTGCCAGCAGTCCCCCTGTAGTAACCTCCGGCTACACCTTC. It translates to CASSPPVVTSGYTF.

This clonotype was detected only a few times. The chain combines TRBV12-3 or TRBV12-4 with TRBJ2-1; 7 positions agree with TRBD2. The CDR3 spans 16 residues. V trimming: 6 bases; J trimming: 4 bases; junction bases outside the gene matches: 12. CDR3 loop: CASSTGRTSGYNEQFF. CDR3 nucleotide sequence: TGTGCCAGCAGCACCGGCAGGACTAGTGGATACAATGAGCAGTTCTTC.

In its sample, this clonotype was seen many times. The J gene is TRBJ2-5, the V gene TRBV6-1; 8 nucleotides agree with TRBD1. The V segment lost 10 bases and the J segment 4 bases; nucleotides outside the gene matches: 14. Germline V gives CDR1 MNHNS, CDR2 SASEGT. The CDR3 has 15 residues. For the CDR3, the DNA is TGTGCCACCGACAGGGGCTTCCAGTCGGGAGAGACCCAGTACTTC. As protein: CATDRGFQSGETQYF.